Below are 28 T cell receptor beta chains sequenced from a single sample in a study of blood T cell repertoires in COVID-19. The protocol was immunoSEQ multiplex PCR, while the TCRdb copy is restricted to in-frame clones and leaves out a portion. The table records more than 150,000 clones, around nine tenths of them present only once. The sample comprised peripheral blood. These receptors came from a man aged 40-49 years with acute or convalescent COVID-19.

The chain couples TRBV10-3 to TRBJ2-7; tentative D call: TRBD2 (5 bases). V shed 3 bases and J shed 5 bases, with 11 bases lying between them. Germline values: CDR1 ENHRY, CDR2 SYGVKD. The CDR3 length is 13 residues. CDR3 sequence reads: CAISDEMRDEQYF. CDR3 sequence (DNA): TGTGCCATCAGTGATGAAATGAGGGACGAGCAGTACTTC.

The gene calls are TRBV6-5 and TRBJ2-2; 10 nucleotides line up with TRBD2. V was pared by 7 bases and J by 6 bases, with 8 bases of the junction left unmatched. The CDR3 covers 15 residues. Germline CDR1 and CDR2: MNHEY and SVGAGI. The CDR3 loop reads CASTMSGGAPGELFF. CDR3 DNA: TGTGCCAGCACTATGAGCGGGGGGGCGCCCGGGGAGCTGTTTTTT.

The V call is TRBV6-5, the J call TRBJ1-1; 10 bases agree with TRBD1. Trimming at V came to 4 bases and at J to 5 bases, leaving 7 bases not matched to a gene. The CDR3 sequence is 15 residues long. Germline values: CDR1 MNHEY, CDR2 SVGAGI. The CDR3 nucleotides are TGTGCCAGCAGTTCAGACAGGGGGCGCGGTACTGAAGCTTTCTTT. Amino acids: CASSSDRGRGTEAFF.

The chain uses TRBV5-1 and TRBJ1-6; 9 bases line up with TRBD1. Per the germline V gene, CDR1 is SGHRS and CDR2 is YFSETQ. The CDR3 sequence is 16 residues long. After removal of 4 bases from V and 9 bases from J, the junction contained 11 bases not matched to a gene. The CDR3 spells CASSPIGTGFSSPLHF. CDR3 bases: TGCGCCAGCAGCCCTATCGGGACAGGGTTCAGTTCACCCCTCCACTTT.

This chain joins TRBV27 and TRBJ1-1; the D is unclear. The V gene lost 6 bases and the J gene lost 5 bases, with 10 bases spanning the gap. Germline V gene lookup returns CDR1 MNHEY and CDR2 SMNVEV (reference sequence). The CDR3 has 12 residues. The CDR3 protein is CASRTTGTEAFF. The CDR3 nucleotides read TGTGCCAGCAGAACCACGGGGACTGAAGCTTTCTTT.

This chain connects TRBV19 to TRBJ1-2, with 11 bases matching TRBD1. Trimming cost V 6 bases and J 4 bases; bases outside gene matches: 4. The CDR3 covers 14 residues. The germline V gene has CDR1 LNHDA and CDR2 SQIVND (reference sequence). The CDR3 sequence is CASRRTGGGYGYTF. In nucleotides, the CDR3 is TGTGCCAGTAGAAGGACAGGGGGCGGCTATGGCTACACCTTC. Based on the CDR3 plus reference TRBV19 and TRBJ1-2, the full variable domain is DGGITQSPKYLFRKEGQNVTLSCEQNLNHDAMYWYRQDPGQGLRLIYYSQIVNDFQKGDIAEGYSVSREKKESFPLTVTSAQKNPTAFYLCASRRTGGGYGYTFGSGTRLTVV.

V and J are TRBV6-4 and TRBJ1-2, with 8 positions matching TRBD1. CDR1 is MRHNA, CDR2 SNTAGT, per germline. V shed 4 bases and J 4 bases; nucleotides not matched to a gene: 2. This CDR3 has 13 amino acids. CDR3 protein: CASSAGTGYGYTF. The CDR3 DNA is TGTGCCAGCAGTGCCGGGACAGGCTATGGCTACACCTTC.

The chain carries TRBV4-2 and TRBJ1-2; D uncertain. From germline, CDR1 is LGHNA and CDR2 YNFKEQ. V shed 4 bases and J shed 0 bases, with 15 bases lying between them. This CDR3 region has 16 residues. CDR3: CASSLRAGETNYGYTF. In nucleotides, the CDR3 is TGTGCCAGCAGCCTGCGGGCAGGAGAGACTAACTATGGCTACACCTTC.

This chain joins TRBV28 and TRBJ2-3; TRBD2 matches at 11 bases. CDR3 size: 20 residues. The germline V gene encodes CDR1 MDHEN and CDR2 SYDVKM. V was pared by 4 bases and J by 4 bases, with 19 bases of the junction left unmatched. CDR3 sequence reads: CASSYDYRRGSGGAPDTQYF. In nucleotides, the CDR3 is TGTGCCAGCAGTTACGACTACCGTAGGGGTAGCGGGGGGGCCCCAGATACGCAGTATTTT.

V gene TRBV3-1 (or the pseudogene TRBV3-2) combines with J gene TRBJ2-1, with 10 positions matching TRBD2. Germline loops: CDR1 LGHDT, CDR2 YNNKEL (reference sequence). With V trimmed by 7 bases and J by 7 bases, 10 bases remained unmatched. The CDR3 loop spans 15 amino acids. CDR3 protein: CASTRNLAGDNEQFF. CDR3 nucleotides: TGTGCCAGCACCAGAAACCTAGCGGGGGATAATGAGCAGTTCTTC.

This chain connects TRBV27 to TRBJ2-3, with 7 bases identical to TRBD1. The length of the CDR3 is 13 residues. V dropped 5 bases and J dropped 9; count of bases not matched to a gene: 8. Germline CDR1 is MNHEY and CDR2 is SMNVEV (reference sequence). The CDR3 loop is CASSRPGQRTQYF. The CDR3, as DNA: TGTGCCAGCAGTAGGCCGGGACAGCGCACGCAGTATTTT.

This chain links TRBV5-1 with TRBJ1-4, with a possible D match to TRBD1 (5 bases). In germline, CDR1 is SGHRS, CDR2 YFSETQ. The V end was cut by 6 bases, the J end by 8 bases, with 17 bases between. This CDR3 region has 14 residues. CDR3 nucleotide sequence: TGCGCCAGCACCCCTGGGGGGAGGAACGAAAAACTGTTTTTT. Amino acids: CASTPGGRNEKLFF.

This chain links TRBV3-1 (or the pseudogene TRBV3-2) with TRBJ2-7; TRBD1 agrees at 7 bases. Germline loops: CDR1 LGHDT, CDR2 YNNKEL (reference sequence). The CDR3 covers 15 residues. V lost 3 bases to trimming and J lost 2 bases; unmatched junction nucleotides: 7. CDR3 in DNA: TGTGCCAGCAGCCAGCGAGACAGGGTCCCCTACGAGCAGTACTTC. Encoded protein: CASSQRDRVPYEQYF.

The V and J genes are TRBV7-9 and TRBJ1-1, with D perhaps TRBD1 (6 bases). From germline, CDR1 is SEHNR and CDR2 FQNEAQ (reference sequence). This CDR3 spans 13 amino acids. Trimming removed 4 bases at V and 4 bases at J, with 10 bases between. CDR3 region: CASSSYRATEAFF. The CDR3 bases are TGTGCCAGCAGCTCCTACAGGGCCACTGAAGCTTTCTTT.

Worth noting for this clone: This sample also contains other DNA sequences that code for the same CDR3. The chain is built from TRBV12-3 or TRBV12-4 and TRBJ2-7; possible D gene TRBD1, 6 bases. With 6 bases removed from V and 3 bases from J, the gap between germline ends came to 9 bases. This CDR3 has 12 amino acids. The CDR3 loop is CASSLRGYEQYF. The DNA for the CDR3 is TGTGCCAGCAGCCTCAGGGGCTACGAGCAGTACTTC.

CDR3 bases: TGTGCCAGCAGTGTAGGCAGAGGGCTACGAACTCAGCCCCAGCATTTT. This codes for CASSVGRGLRTQPQHF. V and J are TRBV2 and TRBJ1-5; D gene unclear. Trimming stripped 4 bases from V and 6 bases from J, with 19 bases between. Germline V CDR1 and CDR2: SNHLY, FYNNEI. This CDR3 is built from 16 residues.

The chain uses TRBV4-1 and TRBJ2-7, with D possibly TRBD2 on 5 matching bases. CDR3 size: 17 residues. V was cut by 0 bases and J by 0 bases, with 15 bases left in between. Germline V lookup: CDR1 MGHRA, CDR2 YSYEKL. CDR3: CASSQEGVAAISYEQYF. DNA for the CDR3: TGCGCCAGCAGCCAAGAGGGAGTGGCGGCTATCTCCTACGAGCAGTACTTC.

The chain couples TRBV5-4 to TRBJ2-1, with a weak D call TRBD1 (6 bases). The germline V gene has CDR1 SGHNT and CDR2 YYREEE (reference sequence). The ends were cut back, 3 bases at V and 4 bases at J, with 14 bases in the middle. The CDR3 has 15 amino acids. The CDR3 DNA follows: TGTGCCAGCAGCTACGCCGGGACACCGTACAATGAGCAGTTCTTC. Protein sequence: CASSYAGTPYNEQFF.

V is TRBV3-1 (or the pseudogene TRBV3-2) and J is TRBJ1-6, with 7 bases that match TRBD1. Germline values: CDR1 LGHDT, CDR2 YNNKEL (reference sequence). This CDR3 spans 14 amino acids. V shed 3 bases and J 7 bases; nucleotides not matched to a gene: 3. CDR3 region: CASSQRDSNSPLHF. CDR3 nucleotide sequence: TGTGCCAGCAGCCAGCGGGACAGCAATTCACCCCTCCACTTT.

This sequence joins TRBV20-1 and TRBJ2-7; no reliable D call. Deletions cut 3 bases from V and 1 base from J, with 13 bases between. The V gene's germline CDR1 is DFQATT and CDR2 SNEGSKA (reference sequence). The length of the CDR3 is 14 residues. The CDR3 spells CSASLNSLSYEQYF. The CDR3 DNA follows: TGCAGTGCTAGTCTGAATAGTTTATCCTACGAGCAGTACTTC.

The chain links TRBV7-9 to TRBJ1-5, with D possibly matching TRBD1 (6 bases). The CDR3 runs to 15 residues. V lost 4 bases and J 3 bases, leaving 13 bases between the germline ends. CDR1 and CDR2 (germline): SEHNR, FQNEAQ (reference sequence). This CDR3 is CASSSSGQFNQPQHF. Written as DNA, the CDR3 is TGTGCCAGCAGCTCCTCCGGACAGTTCAATCAGCCCCAGCATTTT.

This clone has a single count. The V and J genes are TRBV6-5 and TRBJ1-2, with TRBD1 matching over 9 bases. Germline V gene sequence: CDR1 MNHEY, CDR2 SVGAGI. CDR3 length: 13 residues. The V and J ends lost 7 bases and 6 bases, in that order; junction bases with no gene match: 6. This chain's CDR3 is CASITGTGHGYTF. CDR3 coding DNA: TGTGCCAGCATCACCGGGACAGGGCATGGCTACACCTTC.

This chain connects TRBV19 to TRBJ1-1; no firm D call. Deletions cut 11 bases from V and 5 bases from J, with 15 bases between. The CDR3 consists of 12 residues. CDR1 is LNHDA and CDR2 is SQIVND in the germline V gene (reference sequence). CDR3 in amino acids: CASEGPRTEAFF. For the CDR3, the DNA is TGTGCCTCCGAGGGCCCTCGTACTGAAGCTTTCTTT.

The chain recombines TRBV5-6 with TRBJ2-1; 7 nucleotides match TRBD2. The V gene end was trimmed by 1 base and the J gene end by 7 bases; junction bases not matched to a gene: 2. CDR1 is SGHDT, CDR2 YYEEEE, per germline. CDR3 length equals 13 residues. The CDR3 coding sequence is TGTGCCAGCAGCTTGTTCGGGAGGAATGAGCAGTTCTTC. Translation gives CASSLFGRNEQFF.

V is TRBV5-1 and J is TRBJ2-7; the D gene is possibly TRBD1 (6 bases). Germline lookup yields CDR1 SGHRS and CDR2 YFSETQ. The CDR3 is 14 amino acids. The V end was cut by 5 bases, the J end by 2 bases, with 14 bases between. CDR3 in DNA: TGCGCCAGCAGAACTCCGACAGGCGCCTACGAGCAGTACTTC. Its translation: CASRTPTGAYEQYF.

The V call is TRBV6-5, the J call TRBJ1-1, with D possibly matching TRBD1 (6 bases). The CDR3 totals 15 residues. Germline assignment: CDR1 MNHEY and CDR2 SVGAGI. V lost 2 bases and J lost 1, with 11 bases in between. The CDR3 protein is CASSYNPRGNTEAFF. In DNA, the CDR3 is TGTGCCAGCAGTTACAACCCCAGGGGGAACACTGAAGCTTTCTTT.

In nucleotides, the CDR3 is TGTGCCAGCAGTGAGAGACTAGCGGTCTACAATGAGCAGTTCTTC. This sequence encodes CASSERLAVYNEQFF. J is TRBJ2-1 and V is TRBV6-1, with 9 bases fitting TRBD2. Germline V CDR1 and CDR2: MNHNS, SASEGT. CDR3 length: 15 amino acids. Unmatched junction bases numbered 3, after V lost 3 bases and J lost 3 bases.

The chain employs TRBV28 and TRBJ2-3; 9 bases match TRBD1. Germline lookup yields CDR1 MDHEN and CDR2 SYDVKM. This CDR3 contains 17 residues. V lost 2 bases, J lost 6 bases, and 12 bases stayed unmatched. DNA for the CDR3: TGTGCCAGCAGTTTAAGTGTGTGGGACAGGGTTGGGGATACGCAGTATTTT. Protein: CASSLSVWDRVGDTQYF.